This entry is about one TCR beta chain. The antigen remains undetermined. This entry belongs to a study of cytomegalovirus exposure and HLA in healthy donors. PCR primers comprised 60 Vbeta and 13 Jbeta primers. Sequenced by immunoSEQ multiplex PCR; TCRdb stores in-frame clones only, minus some. The sample shows about 130,000 clones, more than 75% of them seen only once. Study results and limitations: Reportedly, TCR beta sequences accurately predicted HLA-A and HLA-B alleles in most subjects. A later analysis reportedly identified an Asian-associated ancestry cluster as carrying fewer N-insertions than the approximately 710-donor mean.

This CDR3 region has 15 residues. CDR1 and CDR2 from the germline V gene are MDHEN and SYDVKM. Trimming removed 4 bases from V and 0 bases from J, with 10 bases in between. This receptor was identified in a man aged 30-40 years in good health and CMV-seronegative. This rearrangement joins TRBV28 to TRBJ2-1, with D perhaps matching TRBD1 (5 bases). The specimen was PBMCs. In DNA form, the CDR3 reads TGTGCCAGCAGTTCCCGACAGAGCTCCTACAATGAGCAGTTCTTC. Its translation is CASSSRQSSYNEQFF.